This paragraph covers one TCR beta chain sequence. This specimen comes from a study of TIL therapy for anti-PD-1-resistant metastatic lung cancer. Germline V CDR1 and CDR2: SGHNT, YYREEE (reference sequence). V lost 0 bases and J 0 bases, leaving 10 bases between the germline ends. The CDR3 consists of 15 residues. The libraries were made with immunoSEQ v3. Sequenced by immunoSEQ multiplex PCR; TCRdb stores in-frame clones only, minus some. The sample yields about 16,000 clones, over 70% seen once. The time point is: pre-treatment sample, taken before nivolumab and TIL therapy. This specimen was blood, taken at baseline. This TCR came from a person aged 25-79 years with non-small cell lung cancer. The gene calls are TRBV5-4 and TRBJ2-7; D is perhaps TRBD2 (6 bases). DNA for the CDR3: TGTGCCAGCAGCTTGGACCCCGGGGGCTCCTACGAGCAGTACTTC. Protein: CASSLDPGGSYEQYF.